What follows is one TCR beta chain and its context. Germline V gene data show CDR1 as WNHNN and CDR2 as SYGVQD (reference sequence). There are 15 residues in the CDR3. The germline V and J ends were trimmed by 2 bases and 8 bases, with 16 bases remaining between them. TCRdb's copy holds only in-frame clones and misses some; the assay was immunoSEQ multiplex PCR. The sample lists 30,000 to 40,000 clones; roughly nine tenths were seen once. This entry is derived from a study of T cell changes during pregnancy in multiple sclerosis. The chain carries TRBV10-1 and TRBJ2-4; possibly TRBD1 for D (6 bases). This sample comprised CD8+ T cells from peripheral blood mononuclear cells, obtained in the first trimester of pregnancy. The clonotype was recovered from a female donor with multiple sclerosis, enrolled in a pregnancy study. This chain's CDR3 is CASSEAPTGPDIQYF. The CDR3 DNA reads as TGCGCCAGCAGTGAGGCCCCGACAGGCCCGGACATTCAGTACTTC.